The T cell receptor beta chain under discussion was sequenced for a study of T cell clones after liver transplantation (dated by TCRdb to between 2018 and 2021). A note on the overall study: Samples were obtained from ITN030ST, a randomized trial in which withdrawal of immunosuppression was attempted within 2 years of liver transplantation. A cohort of 8 liver transplant recipients was studied, of whom 3 were classified as tolerant and 5 as non-tolerant. As an antigen-independent comparator for the donor-reactive sequences, third party-reactive TCRbeta sequences from pre-transplant MLRs were identified as well. Blood samples were taken pre-transplant, pre-randomization before withdrawal, and post-randomization after full withdrawal or failed withdrawal. Three of the eight recipients were HCV-positive; the others were transplanted for non-autoimmune, non-viral indications. After a pre-transplant mixed lymphocyte reaction, TCRbeta sequencing was used to pinpoint donor-reactive T cell clones, which were subsequently tracked in post-transplant blood. Tolerance meant complete immunosuppression withdrawal for at least one year without liver enzymes rising beyond twice the upper limit of normal. Subjects received no induction therapy and standard immunosuppression until randomization at 12-24 months post-transplant.

Overall results and qualifications from the work: When repertoire turnover was accounted for, significantly reduced detection of donor-reactive sequences was found in 7 of 8 subjects for CD4 and in 8 of 8 subjects for CD8. Because no allograft tissue specimens were available, donor-reactive T cells may have migrated into the graft instead of being deleted. Because of small, heterogeneous patient numbers and non-standardized post-transplant time points, the conclusions were only preliminary. Circulating donor-reactive CD4 TCRbeta sequences fell significantly post-transplant in most of the 8 subjects, irrespective of tolerance or HCV status. Donor-reactive sequences decreased more than third party-reactive sequences, which suggests partial antigen-specific deletion that was not related to withdrawal success. In two subjects, low numbers of available donor cells limited the measurable donor-reactive repertoire.

Thawed unstimulated PBMCs were stained for CD3, CD4 and CD8 and FACS-sorted into CD3+CD4+ and CD3+CD8+ populations. All 8 studied subjects were randomized to withdrawal of immunosuppression. The Qiagen DNeasy Blood and Tissue Kit was used for genomic DNA isolation. In the case of this clone: It has no known antigen specificity. The sample holds no much larger clone one base away, and base qualities are not on file.

From the cysteine up to the phenylalanine, the CDR3 has a length of 14 residues. The kept DNA is CDR3 alone, 42 bases in frame from the first base. According to the germline V gene, CDR1 reads SGDLS and CDR2 reads YYNGEE. V lost 3 bases and J lost 8 bases; the stretch between them is 15 bases long. Using immunoSEQ, frozen genomic DNA was subjected to high-throughput TCRbeta CDR3 sequencing, a process that included PCR amplification, mapping, bias correction and internal controls. From the authors' description of their analysis: Productive rearrangements were kept, and unique TCRbeta sequences were defined by CDR3 nucleotide sequence plus V and J gene. A sequence counted as donor-reactive only if the sequence showed at least 5-fold expansion in CFSE-low cells compared with unstimulated pre-transplant cells and had a frequency of at least 0.01%. Minimum frequency thresholds were set for each subject on the basis of the unstimulated sample with the lowest template count, so that a detection power of at least 90% was ensured. Repertoire turnover was measured by Jensen-Shannon divergence between the top 1000 TCRbeta sequences post- and pre-transplant. Changes in detection of donor-reactive sequences were assessed with two-sided Fisher's exact tests. TCRdb took over this immuneACCESS table, retaining in-frame rearrangements with V and J assigned. Such tables are incomplete; in checked studies, under half of the missing clones stem from an unresolved V gene, and the remainder is unexplained. V and J calls and clone size are those listed in that table; D and trimming were worked out from the DNA. The sample profile shows roughly 60,000 clones; approximately 70% of them were found once. The leading ten clones occupy approximately 2.6% of the sample.

This TCR came from a human patient who received a liver transplant. Where a transplant has occurred, the graft donor may have supplied some of the T cells. The chain joins TRBV9 to TRBJ2-1, with no D gene named confidently. The sequencing used CD4+ T cells from blood, collected at the approximately 16-month timepoint. For the CDR3, the sequence is CASSEGVPVDEQFF. The DNA is as follows: TGTGCCAGCAGCGAAGGCGTACCCGTAGATGAGCAGTTCTTC.